This is a list of T cell receptor beta chains from one sample in a study of blood T cells in healthy people across ages. TCRdb fed the 5' RACE reads into MiXCR, producing one record per CDR3 protein. In the table there are approximately 1,100,000 distinct CDR3 sequences, 45% of which are singletons. The sequenced sample consisted of blood. These receptors were taken from a woman aged 55-75 years in good health. CDR3s include the opening cysteine and the closing phenylalanine or tryptophan. D genes are given only for firm matches. Size tells how often a clone was seen (once, few, many) or the class of an expanded clone, and some rows leave it out.

d_call clone_size j_call v_call cdr3_nt cdr3_aa
. few TRBJ2-1 TRBV7-3 TGTGCCAGCAGCCCTGATGGGGGGGCAAGAAGAAATGAGCAGTTCTTC CASSPDGGARRNEQFF
. once TRBJ2-1 TRBV4-2 TGTGCCAGCAGCGATCTAGCTCATGAGCAGTTCTTC CASSDLAHEQFF
. few TRBJ2-5 TRBV14 TGTGCCAGCAGCCAAGATTTAGGGGCGGAGACCCAGTACTTC CASSQDLGAETQYF
TRBD1 few TRBJ1-4 TRBV20-1 TGCAGTGCTACCTCCTGGACAGGCTCCCCCGAAAAACTGTTTTTT CSATSWTGSPEKLFF
. many TRBJ1-2 TRBV21-1 TGTGCCAGCAGCAAAGAAGGGAGGGAGCCACAGGGAAGCAATGGCTACACCTTC CASSKEGREPQGSNGYTF
. . TRBJ2-1 TRBV20-1 TGCAGTGCTTCCTCCGGGACGTTCTACAATGAGCAGTTCTTC CSASSGTFYNEQFF
. . TRBJ2-7 TRBV27 TGTGCCAGCAGTAAACACAGCTACGAGCAGTACTTC CASSKHSYEQYF
. few TRBJ2-5 TRBV30 TGTGCCTGGAGTGTAAGGGAGACCCAGTACTTC CAWSVRETQYF
TRBD2 many TRBJ2-5 TRBV20-1 TGCAGTGCTGCCCCAAATCCAGGCGGGAGCAGCCAAGAGACCCAGTACTTC CSAAPNPGGSSQETQYF
. . TRBJ1-2 TRBV13 TGTGCCAGCAGCCGATACATGGACCGGGAGGGCTACACCTTC CASSRYMDREGYTF
TRBD2 . TRBJ2-1 TRBV11-2 TGTGCCAGCACGGGAGGGACGCGAGGAGACAATGAGCAGTTCTTC CASTGGTRGDNEQFF
. . TRBJ2-7 TRBV20-1 TGCAGTGCTAGCCCCCCTAGCTCCTACAATGAGCAGTACTTC CSASPPSSYNEQYF
. . TRBJ2-5 TRBV2 TGTGCCAGCAGTTCGGGGGAGGAGACCCAGTACTTC CASSSGEETQYF
TRBD2 . TRBJ2-7 TRBV10-3 TGTGCCATCAGTGAGACTAGCGGGAGGGCCAGGTACGAGCAGTACTTC CAISETSGRARYEQYF
. . TRBJ2-4 TRBV25-1 TGTGCCAGCAGTGCATATACGGGGGTCAAAAACATTCAGTACTTC CASSAYTGVKNIQYF
. . TRBJ2-5 TRBV5-1 TGCGCCAGCAGCTTCCCGGAGGAGACCCTGTACTTC CASSFPEETLYF
. . TRBJ2-5 TRBV20-1 TGCAGTGCTAGAAGGGAAGAGACCCAGTACTTC CSARREETQYF
. many TRBJ2-7 TRBV5-5 TGTGCCAGCAGCTTGGAACGCGGGACCTACGAGCAGTACTTC CASSLERGTYEQYF
. . TRBJ1-1 TRBV30 TGTGCCTGGAGTGTAGGGTTACCTGAAGCTTTCTTT CAWSVGLPEAFF
. . TRBJ2-5 TRBV30 TGTGCCTGGAGTGGAGGGCCCACAAGCTCCTACGGGCAGTACTTC CAWSGGPTSSYGQYF
. . TRBJ1-1 TRBV10-1 TGCGCCAGCAGCGATCAGCAGGGCATGAACACTGAAGCTTTCTTT CASSDQQGMNTEAFF
TRBD1 . TRBJ1-2 TRBV5-1 TGCGCCAGCAGCTTGGAAATTGCAGGGGGCGCTGGCTATGGCTACACCTTC CASSLEIAGGAGYGYTF
. . TRBJ1-2 TRBV6-1 TGTGCCAGCAGTGAAGCGTGGAGTACCGATGGCTACACCTTC CASSEAWSTDGYTF
. few TRBJ2-7 TRBV7-9 TGTGCCAGCGGTTCAGTGGGCGTCGGGGGGCAGTACTTC CASGSVGVGGQYF
TRBD2 . TRBJ2-3 TRBV6-2/TRBV6-3 TGTGCCAGCAGTTACGGAGTGCTAGCGGGACTGTTAGCAGATACGCAGTATTTT CASSYGVLAGLLADTQYF
. . TRBJ2-1 TRBV12-3/TRBV12-4 TGTGCCAGCAGGTACATGAGCTCCTACAATGAGCAGTTCTTC CASRYMSSYNEQFF
. few TRBJ2-7 TRBV6-6 TGTGCCATCCTTTTTCCCCACTACGAGCAGTACTTC CAILFPHYEQYF